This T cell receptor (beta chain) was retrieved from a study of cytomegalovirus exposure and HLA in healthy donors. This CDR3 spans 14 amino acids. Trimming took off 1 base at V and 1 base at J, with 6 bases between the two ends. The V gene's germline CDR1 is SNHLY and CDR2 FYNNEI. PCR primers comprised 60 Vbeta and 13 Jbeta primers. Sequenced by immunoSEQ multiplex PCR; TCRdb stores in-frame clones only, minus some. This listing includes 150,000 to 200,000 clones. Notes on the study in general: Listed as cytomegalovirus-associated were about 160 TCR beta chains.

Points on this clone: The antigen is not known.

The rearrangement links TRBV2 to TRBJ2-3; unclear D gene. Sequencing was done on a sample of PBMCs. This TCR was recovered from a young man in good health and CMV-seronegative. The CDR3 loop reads CASSEVIRTDTQYF. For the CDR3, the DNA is TGTGCCAGCAGTGAAGTCATCCGCACAGATACGCAGTATTTT.